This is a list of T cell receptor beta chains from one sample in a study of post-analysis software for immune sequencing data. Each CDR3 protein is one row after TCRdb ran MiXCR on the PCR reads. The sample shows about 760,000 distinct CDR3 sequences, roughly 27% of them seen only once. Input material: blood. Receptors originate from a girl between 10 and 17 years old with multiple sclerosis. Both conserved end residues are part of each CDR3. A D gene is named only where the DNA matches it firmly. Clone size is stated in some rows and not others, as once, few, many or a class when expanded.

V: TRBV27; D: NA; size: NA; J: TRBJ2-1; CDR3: CASSLLPGEGYNEQFF; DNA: TGTGCCAGCAGTTTACTCCCAGGGGAAGGCTACAATGAGCAGTTCTTC
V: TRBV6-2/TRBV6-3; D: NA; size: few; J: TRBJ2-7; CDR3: CASSPLLGNYEQYF; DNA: TGTGCCAGCAGCCCACTGCTAGGAAACTACGAGCAGTACTTC
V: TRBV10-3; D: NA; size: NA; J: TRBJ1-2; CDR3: CAINDAPANYGYTF; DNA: TGTGCCATCAATGACGCTCCGGCTAACTATGGCTACACCTTC
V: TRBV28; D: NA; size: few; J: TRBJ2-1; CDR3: CASSPLGRGYNEQFF; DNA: TGTGCCAGCAGCCCCCTGGGTCGGGGGTACAATGAGCAGTTCTTC
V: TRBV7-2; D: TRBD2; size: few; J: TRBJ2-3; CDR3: CASSLVAGVPDTQYF; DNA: TGTGCCAGCAGCTTAGTAGCGGGAGTTCCAGATACGCAGTATTTT
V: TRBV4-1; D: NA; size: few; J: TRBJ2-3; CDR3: CASSQNNGDTQYF; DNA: TGCGCCAGCAGCCAGAACAATGGGGATACGCAGTATTTT
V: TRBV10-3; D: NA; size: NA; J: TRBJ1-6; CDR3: CAISLSNPDNSPLHF; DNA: TGTGCCATCTCCCTCTCTAATCCGGATAATTCACCCCTCCACTTT
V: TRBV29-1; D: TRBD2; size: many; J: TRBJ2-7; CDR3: CSVCGLAGGTYEQYF; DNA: TGCAGCGTCTGCGGACTAGCGGGAGGAACCTACGAGCAGTACTTC
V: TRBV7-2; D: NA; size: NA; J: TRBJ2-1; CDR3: CASSLVSRPYNEQFF; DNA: TGTGCCAGCAGCTTAGTCTCGCGGCCTTACAATGAGCAGTTCTTC
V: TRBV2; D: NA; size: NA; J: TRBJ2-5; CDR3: CASSEAGGTVEQYF; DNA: TGTGCCAGCAGTGAAGCGGGCGGTACTGTTGAGCAGTACTTC
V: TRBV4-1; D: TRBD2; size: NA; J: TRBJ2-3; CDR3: CASSQEAGPGETDTQYF; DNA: TGCGCCAGCAGCCAAGAAGCGGGGCCCGGGGAAACAGATACGCAGTATTTT
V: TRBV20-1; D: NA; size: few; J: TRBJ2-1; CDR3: CSATLPGPLRNEQFF; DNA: TGCAGTGCTACCCTTCCGGGTCCACTCCGGAATGAGCAGTTCTTC
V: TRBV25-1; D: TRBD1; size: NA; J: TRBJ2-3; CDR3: CASSGWDRGHDTQYF; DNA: TGTGCCAGCAGTGGCTGGGACAGGGGGCATGATACGCAGTATTTT
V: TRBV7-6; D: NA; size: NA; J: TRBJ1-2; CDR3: CTSSLTLGYGYTF; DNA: TGTACCAGCAGCTTAACGTTAGGGTATGGCTACACCTTC
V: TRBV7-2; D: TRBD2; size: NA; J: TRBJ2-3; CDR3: CASSSRTSGAYTDTQYF; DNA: TGTGCCAGCAGCTCACGGACTAGCGGAGCCTACACAGATACGCAGTATTTT
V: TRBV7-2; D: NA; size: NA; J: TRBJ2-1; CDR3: CASSKTSSSSYNEQFF; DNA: TGTGCCAGCAGCAAGACTAGTTCGAGCTCCTACAATGAGCAGTTCTTC
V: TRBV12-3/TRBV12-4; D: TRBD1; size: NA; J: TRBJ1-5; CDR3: CASGGQGAVGQPQHF; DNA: TGTGCCAGCGGAGGACAGGGGGCAGTTGGTCAGCCCCAGCATTTT
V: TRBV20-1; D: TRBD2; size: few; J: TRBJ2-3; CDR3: CSARDIVPSGDFTDTQYF; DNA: TGCAGTGCTAGAGATATAGTCCCCAGCGGGGACTTCACAGATACGCAGTATTTT
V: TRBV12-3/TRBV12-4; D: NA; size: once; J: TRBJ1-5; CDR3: CASSLAEVGNQPRHF; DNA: TGTGCCAGCAGTTTAGCGGAGGTGGGCAATCAGCCCCGGCATTTT
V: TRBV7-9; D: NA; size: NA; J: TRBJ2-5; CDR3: CASSARGGNYQETQYF; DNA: TGTGCCAGCAGCGCGCGCGGAGGGAATTACCAAGAGACCCAGTACTTC
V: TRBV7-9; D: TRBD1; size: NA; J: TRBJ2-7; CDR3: CASRTMTGGSEQYF; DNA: TGTGCCAGCAGGACTATGACAGGGGGGTCCGAGCAGTACTTC
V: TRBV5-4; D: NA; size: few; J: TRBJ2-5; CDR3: CASSLARAAQETQYF; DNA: TGTGCCAGCAGCTTGGCTCGGGCGGCCCAAGAGACCCAGTACTTC
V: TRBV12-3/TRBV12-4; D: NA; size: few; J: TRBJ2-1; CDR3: CASSLKVLGVIYNEQFF; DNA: TGTGCCAGCAGTTTAAAAGTATTAGGGGTTATATACAATGAGCAGTTCTTC
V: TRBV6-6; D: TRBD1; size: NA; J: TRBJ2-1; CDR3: CASAWTGYNEQFF; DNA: TGTGCCAGCGCTTGGACAGGTTACAATGAGCAGTTCTTC
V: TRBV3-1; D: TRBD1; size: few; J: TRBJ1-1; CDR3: CASSQDRVKAFF; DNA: TGTGCCAGCAGCCAGGACAGGGTTAAAGCTTTCTTT
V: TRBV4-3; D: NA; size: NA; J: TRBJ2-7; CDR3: CASSQDARGSYEQYF; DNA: TGCGCCAGCAGCCAAGATGCCAGGGGCTCCTACGAGCAGTACTTC
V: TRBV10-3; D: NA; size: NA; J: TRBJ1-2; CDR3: CATFLQGPRNGYTF; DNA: TGTGCCACCTTCCTACAGGGACCAAGGAATGGCTACACCTTC
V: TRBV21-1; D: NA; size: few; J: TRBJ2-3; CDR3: CASPPSGGGTQYF; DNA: TGTGCCAGCCCCCCCAGCGGGGGGGGTACGCAGTATTTT
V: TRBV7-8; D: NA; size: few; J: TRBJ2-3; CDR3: CASSLFGPGGRRTDTQYF; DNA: TGTGCCAGCAGCTTATTCGGCCCCGGAGGCAGACGCACAGATACGCAGTATTTT